These T cell receptor beta chains were read from a single sample in a study of blood T cell repertoires in COVID-19. Method: immunoSEQ multiplex PCR; TCRdb's copy keeps in-frame clones and lacks some. The sample includes about 320,000 clones, roughly 89% of them seen just once. Sequenced input: PBMCs or T cells enriched from blood (not recorded which). The source is a woman younger than 30 who had recovered from COVID-19. Each CDR3 is given without its conserved first and last residue. The order of the fields is V gene, clone size, J gene, CDR3 length, CDR3 protein. Clone size is shown for a subset of rows, as once, few, many or a class of expanded clone.

>TRBV3-1/TRBV3-2|-|TRBJ2-7|13
ASSQRTSGGHEQY
>TRBV27|-|TRBJ2-7|12
ASSTGTSGTEQY
>TRBV5-4|-|TRBJ2-7|10
ASSLDGYEQY
>TRBV27|few|TRBJ2-7|13
ASSLTLGVSYEQY
>TRBV12-3/TRBV12-4|-|TRBJ2-5|11
ASSLGQIGTQY
>TRBV24-1|-|TRBJ1-2|10
ATSDPTPRYT
>TRBV4-2|-|TRBJ2-7|13
ASSQQAGAPYEQY
>TRBV5-5|-|TRBJ2-3|14
ASMPRESRGTDTQY
>TRBV15|few|TRBJ1-4|14
ATSPGGTGSGEKLF
>TRBV30|-|TRBJ1-1|10
AWGQVNTEAF
>TRBV28|-|TRBJ1-5|12
ASSRSLQGQPQH
>TRBV11-2|-|TRBJ2-2|14
ASSFSGGNRPGELF
>TRBV5-6|-|TRBJ2-4|13
ASSLAGLAKNIQY
>TRBV4-2|-|TRBJ2-1|12
ASSPGTGSNEQF
>TRBV6-1|-|TRBJ2-5|14
ASSERLAGTQETQY